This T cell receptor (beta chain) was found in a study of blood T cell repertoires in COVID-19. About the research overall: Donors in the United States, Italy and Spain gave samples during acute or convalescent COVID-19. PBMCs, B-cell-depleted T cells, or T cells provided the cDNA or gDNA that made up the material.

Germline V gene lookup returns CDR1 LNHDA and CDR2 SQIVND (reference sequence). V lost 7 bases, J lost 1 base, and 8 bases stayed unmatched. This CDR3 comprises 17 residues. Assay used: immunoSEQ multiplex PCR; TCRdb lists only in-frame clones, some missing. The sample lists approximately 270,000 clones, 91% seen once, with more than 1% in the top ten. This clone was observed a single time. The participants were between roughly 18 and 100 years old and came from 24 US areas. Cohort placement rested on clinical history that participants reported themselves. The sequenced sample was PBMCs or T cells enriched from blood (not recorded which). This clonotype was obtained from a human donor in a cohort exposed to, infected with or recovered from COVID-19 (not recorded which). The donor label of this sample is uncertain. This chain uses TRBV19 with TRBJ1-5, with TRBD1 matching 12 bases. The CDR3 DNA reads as TGTGCCAGTACCCCGGGACAGGGGGCATGGAGCAATCAGCCCCAGCATTTT. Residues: CASTPGQGAWSNQPQHF.